This TCR beta chain was sequenced for a study of shared clonotypes between healthy human individuals. Study-wide context: The cohort had a couple of women and three men, ages 18 to 49.

General study points: Among donors, sharing of clonotypes was expected to be affected by sequencing depth.

The authors' processing: ImmunoSEQ junction-only sequences lacked quality scores, so their filtering differed. Repertoires were generated with immunoSEQ multiplex PCR, while TCRdb's copy carries only in-frame clones and drops some. From that table come the V and J calls and clone size; the DNA was used to work out D and trimming. Here the sample spans about 2 million clones, roughly 95% being singletons. The V gene lost 1 base and the J gene lost 0 bases, with 7 bases spanning the gap. The CDR3 is 14 amino acids. Germline V lookup: CDR1 MDHEN, CDR2 SYDVKM. With respect to this clone: Its target is not known.

V is TRBV28 and J is TRBJ2-7; D is undetermined. The specimen was naive CD4+ T cells sorted from blood. Regarding subset: CD45RA+ positively selected. This receptor was identified in a man aged 18 to 30 in good health. The CDR3 sequence is CASSLSLPSYEQYF. The DNA for the CDR3 is TGTGCCAGCAGTTTATCCCTCCCCTCCTACGAGCAGTACTTC.